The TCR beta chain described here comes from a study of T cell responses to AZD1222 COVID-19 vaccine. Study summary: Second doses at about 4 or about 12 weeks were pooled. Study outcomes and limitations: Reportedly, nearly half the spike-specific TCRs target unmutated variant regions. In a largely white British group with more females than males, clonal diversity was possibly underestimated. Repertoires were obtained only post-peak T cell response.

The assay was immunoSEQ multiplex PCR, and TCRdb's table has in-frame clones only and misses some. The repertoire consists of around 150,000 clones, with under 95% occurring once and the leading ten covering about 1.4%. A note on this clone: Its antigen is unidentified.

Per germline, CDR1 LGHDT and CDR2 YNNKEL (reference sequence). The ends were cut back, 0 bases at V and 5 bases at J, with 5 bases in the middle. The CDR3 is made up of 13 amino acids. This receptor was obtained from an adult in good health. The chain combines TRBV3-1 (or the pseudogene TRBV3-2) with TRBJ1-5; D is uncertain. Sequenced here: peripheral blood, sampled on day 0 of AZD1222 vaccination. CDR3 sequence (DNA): TGTGCCAGCAGCCAAGAAGGGCATCAGCCCCAGCATTTT. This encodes CASSQEGHQPQHF.